These 18 T cell receptor beta chains were all obtained from the same sample, sequenced in a study of shared clonotypes between healthy human individuals. The data were produced by immunoSEQ multiplex PCR, yet TCRdb's version contains in-frame clones alone and is incomplete. The data show roughly 1,800,000 clones, approximately 94% seen once. The naive CD8 fraction comprised CD45RO-negative cells positively selected for CCR7 and excluded terminally differentiated effector memory CD45RA+ cells. Sequenced sample: naive CD8+ T cells sorted from blood. The receptor source for this set is a man between 18 and 35 years old in good health.

This sequence joins TRBV29-1 and TRBJ2-5, with TRBD1 matching 10 bases. The DNA end is a closer match to TRBJ2-7, so the J assignment may be wrong. This CDR3 contains 14 residues. Germline V lookup: CDR1 SQVTM, CDR2 ANQGSEA. The CDR3 DNA reads as TGCAGCACGCAAGACCGGGACAGGGGTTCCGAGCAGTACTTC. It translates to CSTQDRDRGSEQYF.

The rearrangement links TRBV9 to TRBJ2-1, with 12 bases identical to TRBD2. The CDR3 has 18 amino acids. J gave up 4 bases and V 2 bases, and 10 bases lay outside the gene matches. The germline gives CDR1 SGDLS, CDR2 YYNGEE. The CDR3 region is CASSVQALAGGPYNEQFF. DNA for the CDR3: TGTGCCAGCAGCGTCCAGGCCCTAGCGGGAGGGCCTTACAATGAGCAGTTCTTC.

The chain uses TRBV6-5 and TRBJ2-3; TRBD2 matches at 8 bases. Trimming cost V 2 bases and J 5 bases; bases outside gene matches: 3. The V gene's germline CDR1 is MNHEY and CDR2 SVGAGI. The CDR3 totals 14 residues. This CDR3 is CASSYVRGGDTQYF. The CDR3, as DNA: TGTGCCAGCAGTTACGTTCGGGGGGGAGATACGCAGTATTTT.

As to this clone: Other DNA variants within this sample encode the same CDR3. The chain has TRBV7-9 and TRBJ2-7; possibly TRBD1 for D (5 bases). V was pared by 4 bases and J by 6 bases, with 10 bases between. The CDR3 has 12 amino acids. Germline CDR1 and CDR2: SEHNR and FQNEAQ (reference sequence). DNA for the CDR3: TGTGCCAGCAGCTCGCAGGGTTCCGAGCAGTACTTC. Residues: CASSSQGSEQYF. Full variable domain (outside the CDR3, taken from reference TRBV7-9 and TRBJ2-7): DTGVSQNPRHKITKRGQNVTFRCDPISEHNRLYWYRQTLGQGPEFLTYFQNEAQLEKSRLLSDRFSAERPKGSFSTLEIQRTEQGDSAMYLCASSSQGSEQYFGPGTRLTVT.

The V gene is TRBV2, the J gene TRBJ2-7, with D uncertain. Trimming cost V 2 bases and J 6 bases, with 17 bases left between them. The CDR3 consists of 15 residues. Germline CDR1 SNHLY, CDR2 FYNNEI. The CDR3: CASSETAGQFGEQYF. The CDR3 coding sequence is TGTGCCAGCAGTGAAACGGCAGGCCAGTTCGGCGAGCAGTACTTC.

The gene calls are TRBV5-4 and TRBJ2-6, with D uncertain. Germline-derived CDR1 and CDR2 are SGHNT and YYREEE (reference sequence). V lost 7 bases and J 0 bases, leaving 5 bases between the germline ends. The CDR3 totals 13 residues. CDR3 sequence reads: CASHDSGANVLTF. The CDR3 coding sequence is TGTGCCAGCCATGACTCTGGGGCCAACGTCCTGACTTTC.

The chain employs TRBV28 and TRBJ1-1, with D possibly being TRBD1 (6 bases). Trimming shortened V by 1 base and J by 0 bases, and 12 bases separated the two germline ends. CDR3 length equals 16 residues. Per germline, CDR1 MDHEN and CDR2 SYDVKM. CDR3 nucleotide sequence: TGTGCCAGCAGTTTATTCCCAGGGGCGTTGAACACTGAAGCTTTCTTT. Translating it yields CASSLFPGALNTEAFF.

The rearrangement uses TRBV18 and TRBJ1-1, with D possibly matching TRBD1 (6 bases). CDR1 and CDR2 (germline): KGHSH, LQKENI. Trimming cost V 1 base and J 1 base, with 13 bases left between them. The CDR3 totals 16 residues. CDR3 sequence (DNA): TGTGCCAGCTCACCACTATTAGGACAGACGAACACTGAAGCTTTCTTT. Protein: CASSPLLGQTNTEAFF.

The V call is TRBV25-1, the J call TRBJ2-1, with D possibly being TRBD1 (6 bases). The CDR3 totals 14 residues. With 4 bases removed from V and 7 bases from J, the gap between germline ends came to 14 bases. CDR1 is MGHDK and CDR2 is SYGVNS in the germline V gene. CDR3 nucleotides: TGTGCCAGCAGTGGGGATGAGGGGGAAAATGAGCAGTTCTTC. Translated: CASSGDEGENEQFF.

The CDR3 is CASSSSISGSGSYEQYF. The CDR3 region has the DNA TGTGCCAGCAGCTCAAGTATTAGCGGGAGTGGATCCTACGAGCAGTACTTC. The chain links TRBV7-9 to TRBJ2-7; 9 bases match TRBD2. This CDR3 is 17 amino acids long. The V segment lost 4 bases and the J segment 1 base; nucleotides outside the gene matches: 11. The V gene's germline CDR1 is SEHNR and CDR2 FQNEAQ (reference sequence).

Remarks on this clone: Other DNA sequences from this sample encode an identical CDR3 as well. The CDR3, as DNA: TGTGCCAGCAGTGGGACAGGTGACGAGCAGTACTTC. It yields the protein CASSGTGDEQYF. V usage is TRBV6-1 and J usage is TRBJ2-7; 7 bases line up with TRBD1. The CDR3 runs to 12 residues. Germline CDR1 MNHNS, CDR2 SASEGT. V gave up 4 bases and J gave up 5 bases; unmatched junction bases: 2.

The chain combines TRBV25-1 with TRBJ1-3, with unresolved D. The germline gives CDR1 MGHDK, CDR2 SYGVNS. The CDR3 loop spans 12 amino acids. V dropped 8 bases and J dropped 5 bases, with 10 bases sitting between them. Here the CDR3 reads CASDRQRNTIYF. In DNA form, the CDR3 reads TGTGCCAGCGACCGTCAACGAAACACCATATATTTT.

The V call is TRBV29-1, the J call TRBJ2-7; 7 bases align to TRBD1. Germline V gene data show CDR1 as SQVTM and CDR2 as ANQGSEA. There are 13 residues in the CDR3. The trim removed 3 bases at V and 2 bases at J, leaving 4 bases unmatched. CDR3 in DNA: TGCAGCGTTGAGGGACAGACACCCTACGAGCAGTACTTC. It translates to CSVEGQTPYEQYF.

This chain links TRBV25-1 with TRBJ1-2; D ambiguous. The V end was cut by 3 bases, the J end by 4 bases, with 12 bases between. The CDR3 is made up of 14 amino acids. CDR1 is MGHDK and CDR2 is SYGVNS in the germline V gene. This chain's CDR3 is CASSEYSPVYGYTF. CDR3 DNA: TGTGCCAGCAGTGAGTACAGCCCTGTCTATGGCTACACCTTC.

The chain carries TRBV28 and TRBJ2-1; TRBD2 agrees at 8 bases. The trim removed 2 bases at V and 2 bases at J, leaving 8 bases unmatched. The germline V gene encodes CDR1 MDHEN and CDR2 SYDVKM. The CDR3 spans 17 residues. The CDR3 coding sequence is TGTGCCAGCAGTTTAGCAGCTCCGGGACTAGCCTACAATGAGCAGTTCTTC. Encoded protein: CASSLAAPGLAYNEQFF.

Comments on this clone: This sample also contains other DNA sequences that code for the same CDR3. J is TRBJ2-1 and V is TRBV6-5; 11 bases align to TRBD2. The V gene's germline CDR1 is MNHEY and CDR2 SVGAGI. After removal of 6 bases from V and 4 bases from J, the junction contained 2 bases not matched to a gene. The CDR3 loop spans 14 amino acids. CDR3: CASSGTSGYNEQFF. As DNA, the CDR3 is TGTGCCAGCAGCGGGACTAGCGGATACAATGAGCAGTTCTTC.

This clone was picked up one time. The genes are TRBV27 and TRBJ2-7; D is perhaps TRBD2 (6 bases). Per germline, CDR1 MNHEY and CDR2 SMNVEV (reference sequence). This CDR3 has 11 residues. The V end was cut by 8 bases, the J end by 6 bases, with 11 bases between. The CDR3 reads CASFGGLEQYF. The CDR3 DNA follows: TGTGCCAGCTTTGGAGGGCTCGAGCAGTACTTC.

This clone showed up just once. This chain joins TRBV2 and TRBJ2-7, with TRBD2 identical over 8 bases. This CDR3 is 14 amino acids long. V lost 4 bases, J lost 2 bases, and 4 bases stayed unmatched. Germline CDR1 reads SNHLY; CDR2 reads FYNNEI. The CDR3 loop is CASSGAGAAYEQYF. The CDR3 DNA reads TGTGCCAGCAGTGGAGCGGGGGCGGCCTACGAGCAGTACTTC.